This entry is about one T cell receptor beta chain. Its antigen is not identified. The data were obtained in a study of cytomegalovirus exposure and HLA in healthy donors. Study-wide context: In an earlier analysis, around 120 million unique TCR beta sequences were found from some 200 million T cells. The Caucasian-associated ancestry cluster held roughly 81% of 300 to 450 genotyped donors. Whole-study results and caveats: Within a later analysis, the majority of CMV-associated TCR beta chains appeared HLA-restricted. The study put around 180 TCR beta chains on its list as cytomegalovirus-associated.

The PCR employed 60 Vbeta primers together with 13 Jbeta primers. TCRdb's copy holds only in-frame clones and misses some; the assay was immunoSEQ multiplex PCR. The table shows about 160,000 clones, with about three quarters occurring only once. The CDR3 extends over 13 amino acids. V was trimmed by 0 bases and J by 6 bases, leaving 8 bases between them. Germline V gene data show CDR1 as SGHDT and CDR2 as YYEEEE. This TCR derives from a young man in good health and CMV-seronegative. Material for sequencing was PBMCs. V and J are TRBV5-6 and TRBJ2-3; no reliable D call. DNA for the CDR3: TGTGCCAGCAGCTTGGAAGTGGAGGATACGCAGTATTTT. Its protein is CASSLEVEDTQYF.